This TCR beta chain was sequenced during a study of Graves' ophthalmopathy and Graves' hyperthyroidism. Each hyperthyroidism patient was newly diagnosed, with under 2 months' duration, and aged 18 to 65. The authors used Ficoll-Paque density gradient centrifugation to separate PBMCs. The input was around 10 ml of fresh peripheral blood. As the template, RNA transcripts were used to amplify TCR beta CDR3 regions. HTBI-primed first-round RT-PCR preceded second-round multiplex PCR. Using its own MiXCR run on the multiplex PCR reads, TCRdb lists one record per CDR3 protein. The sample has around 400,000 distinct CDR3 sequences; 20% to 25% are singletons. The specimen was peripheral blood. The receptor's source is a woman younger than 30 with stable Graves' hyperthyroidism.

The CDR3 protein is CASRLYTEAFF. The CDR3 DNA reads as TGTGCCAGCCGTCTCTACACTGAAGCTTTCTTT. This chain links TRBV2 with TRBJ1-1; D call uncertain. V shed 8 bases and J shed 3 bases, with 7 bases lying between them. Germline V gene sequence: CDR1 SNHLY, CDR2 FYNNEI. The CDR3 contains 11 residues.